These T cell receptor beta chains were read from a single sample in a study of response to subunit inactivated influenza vaccine. Each CDR3 protein gets one entry after TCRdb re-called the RT-PCR reads with MiXCR. The sample holds more than 450,000 distinct CDR3 sequences, less than 8% seen once. Sequenced material: PBMCs from blood, taken less than 30 months after vaccination. Receptors originate from a man between 50 and 70 years old who received an inactivated influenza vaccine. Each CDR3 is given with its conserved first and last residue. A D gene is named only where the DNA matches it firmly. The listing skips clone size in some rows; elsewhere it reads once, few, many or a size class.

>few|.|TRBV28|TRBJ1-1
CASSLYGRTEAFF
TGTGCCAGCAGTTTATATGGACGCACTGAAGCTTTCTTT
>.|TRBD2|TRBV3-1|TRBJ2-2
CASSHGGFPGELFF
TGTGCCAGCAGCCACGGGGGGTTTCCCGGGGAGCTGTTTTTT
>.|TRBD1|TRBV7-3|TRBJ2-5
CASSLTGTGGETQYF
TGTGCCAGCAGCTTAACCGGGACAGGGGGGGAGACCCAGTACTTC
>few|TRBD2|TRBV12-3/TRBV12-4|TRBJ2-1
CASKTSGSSYNEQFF
TGTGCCAGCAAGACTAGCGGGAGCTCCTACAATGAGCAGTTCTTC
>.|TRBD1|TRBV7-2|TRBJ1-4
CASSRRGTGEKLFF
TGTGCCAGCAGCCGCAGGGGGACGGGGGAAAAACTGTTTTTT
>few|TRBD2|TRBV29-1|TRBJ2-7
CSVEGLAGNEQYF
TGCAGCGTTGAGGGACTAGCGGGAAACGAGCAGTACTTC
>many|.|TRBV5-1|TRBJ2-5
CASSVTGIQETQYF
TGCGCCAGCAGCGTGACGGGGATACAAGAGACCCAGTACTTC
>many|.|TRBV20-1|TRBJ2-3
CSAAKLGEADTQYF
TGCAGTGCCGCTAAGCTGGGGGAAGCAGATACGCAGTATTTT
>.|TRBD2|TRBV3-1|TRBJ2-2
CASSPWTSGSTGELFF
TGTGCCAGCAGCCCTTGGACTAGCGGGAGTACCGGGGAGCTGTTTTTT
>many|.|TRBV5-1|TRBJ2-3
CASSLVVGGTDTQYF
TGCGCCAGCAGCTTGGTGGTGGGAGGAACAGATACGCAGTATTTT
>.|TRBD1|TRBV6-2/TRBV6-3|TRBJ2-7
CASSYSRPGTATYEQYF
TGTGCCAGCAGTTACTCGCGCCCCGGGACAGCGACCTACGAGCAGTACTTC
>.|.|TRBV20-1|TRBJ2-7
CSASAPRGIPEQYF
TGCAGTGCTAGTGCCCCTCGCGGGATTCCCGAGCAGTACTTC
>many|.|TRBV4-3|TRBJ2-7
CASSQDPEGVYEQYF
TGCGCCAGCAGCCAAGATCCTGAAGGGGTTTACGAGCAGTACTTC
>many|TRBD2|TRBV20-1|TRBJ2-3
CSAIKTSGSTDTQYF
TGCAGTGCTATCAAGACTAGCGGGAGCACAGATACGCAGTATTTT
>.|.|TRBV6-4|TRBJ2-3
CASSDSLGGGTDTQYF
TGTGCCAGCAGTGACTCGCTGGGGGGAGGCACAGATACGCAGTATTTT
>few|.|TRBV25-1|TRBJ2-2
CASSERANTGELFF
TGTGCCAGCAGTGAACGCGCGAACACCGGGGAGCTGTTTTTT
>many|.|TRBV12-3/TRBV12-4|TRBJ2-1
CASSLGGGTGDNEQFF
TGTGCCAGCAGTTTGGGCGGCGGGACTGGGGACAATGAGCAGTTCTTC
>many|TRBD2|TRBV7-3|TRBJ2-1
CASSHGSSGSNEQFF
TGTGCCAGCAGCCACGGCTCTAGCGGGAGCAATGAGCAGTTCTTC
>.|TRBD2|TRBV27|TRBJ2-2
CASSVTSRTGELFF
TGTGCCAGCAGTGTGACTAGCCGTACCGGGGAGCTGTTTTTT
>.|TRBD1|TRBV24-1|TRBJ1-2
CATSDPGQGTGYTF
TGTGCCACCAGTGACCCGGGACAGGGGACGGGCTACACCTTC
>.|TRBD2|TRBV6-2/TRBV6-3|TRBJ2-1
CASIKRGTSGYNEQFF
TGTGCCAGCATCAAAAGAGGGACTAGCGGTTACAATGAGCAGTTCTTC
>few|.|TRBV15|TRBJ2-2
CATSRVTVTGELFF
TGTGCCACCAGCAGAGTCACTGTCACCGGGGAGCTGTTTTTT
>.|.|TRBV15|TRBJ2-6
CATSRDPRSGANVLTF
TGTGCCACCAGCAGAGATCCACGCTCTGGGGCCAACGTCCTGACTTTC
>many|TRBD1|TRBV10-3|TRBJ2-7
CAISATGGLTYEQYF
TGTGCCATCAGTGCTACAGGGGGCCTTACGTACGAGCAGTACTTC
>few|TRBD1|TRBV12-3/TRBV12-4|TRBJ2-2
CASRDAGGANTGELFF
TGTGCCAGCAGGGACGCAGGGGGCGCGAACACCGGGGAGCTGTTTTTT
>few|.|TRBV7-2|TRBJ2-3
CASSWASTSFTTDTQYF
TGTGCCAGCAGCTGGGCCTCGACTAGTTTTACCACAGATACGCAGTATTTT
>many|.|TRBV20-1|TRBJ1-3
CSAINEFTQNTIYF
TGCAGTGCGATAAACGAGTTTACGCAAAACACCATATATTTT
>.|.|TRBV25-1|TRBJ1-3
CASSTRPGSGNTIYF
TGTGCCAGCAGTACAAGACCGGGCTCCGGAAACACCATATATTTT
>many|.|TRBV6-2/TRBV6-3|TRBJ2-2
CASSYSSGGLTGELFF
TGTGCCAGCAGTTACTCGTCTGGGGGACTCACCGGGGAGCTGTTTTTT
>.|.|TRBV5-6|TRBJ2-5
CASSLARVTQYF
TGTGCCAGCAGCTTGGCCAGGGTGACCCAGTACTTC
>few|.|TRBV2|TRBJ1-1
CASNEGGRVNTEAFF
TGTGCCAGCAACGAGGGGGGCCGGGTGAACACTGAAGCTTTCTTT
>many|TRBD2|TRBV29-1|TRBJ2-7
CSVGLAGGVQYF
TGCAGCGTCGGACTAGCGGGAGGTGTGCAGTACTTC
>few|.|TRBV7-2|TRBJ2-2
CASTPSVYSNTGELFF
TGTGCCAGCACCCCGTCGGTGTATTCGAACACCGGGGAGCTGTTTTTT
>.|TRBD1|TRBV5-5|TRBJ1-5
CASSSDRGIVQPQHF
TGTGCCAGCAGCTCCGACAGGGGGATTGTTCAGCCCCAGCATTTT
>.|.|TRBV10-3|TRBJ2-2
CAISELTGELFF
TGTGCCATCAGTGAACTAACCGGGGAGCTGTTTTTT
>.|TRBD2|TRBV20-1|TRBJ2-3
CSATGTSGSSPDTQYF
TGCAGTGCAACCGGGACTAGCGGGAGTAGCCCAGATACGCAGTATTTT
>.|TRBD1|TRBV11-2|TRBJ2-2
CASFDRGFTGELFF
TGTGCCAGCTTTGACAGGGGATTCACCGGGGAGCTGTTTTTT
>.|.|TRBV4-1|TRBJ2-3
CASSLNTHSTDTQYF
TGCGCCAGCAGCCTCAACACTCATTCCACAGATACGCAGTATTTT
>many|TRBD1|TRBV6-5|TRBJ1-4
CASSYLRGLGSVEKLFF
TGTGCCAGCAGTTACCTCAGGGGGCTAGGGTCGGTTGAAAAACTGTTTTTT
>few|.|TRBV18|TRBJ1-5
CASSPWEINQPQHF
TGTGCCAGCTCACCGTGGGAAATCAATCAGCCCCAGCATTTT
>.|TRBD2|TRBV20-1|TRBJ2-7
CSADGGDGTSTNEQYF
TGCAGTGCTGACGGGGGTGACGGGACTAGTACTAACGAGCAGTACTTC
>.|.|TRBV5-1|TRBJ2-6
CASSWVSSGANVLTF
TGCGCCAGCAGCTGGGTCTCCTCTGGGGCCAACGTCCTGACTTTC
>.|.|TRBV20-1|TRBJ2-1
CSARDGRGENEQFF
TGCAGTGCTAGAGATGGGAGGGGGGAGAATGAGCAGTTCTTC
>many|TRBD2|TRBV5-1|TRBJ2-1
CASSFPTSGSYNEQFF
TGCGCCAGCAGCTTCCCGACTAGCGGGAGTTACAATGAGCAGTTCTTC
>many|.|TRBV10-3|TRBJ2-2
CATGGSSGTGELFF
TGTGCCACGGGCGGCTCGTCGGGCACCGGGGAGCTGTTTTTT
>many|.|TRBV7-8|TRBJ2-5
CASSPSGQVQETQYF
TGTGCCAGCAGCCCTAGCGGACAGGTCCAAGAGACCCAGTACTTC
>few|.|TRBV7-2|TRBJ2-7
CASSKRPEYEQYF
TGTGCCAGCAGCAAACGACCTGAATACGAGCAGTACTTC
>few|TRBD2|TRBV15|TRBJ2-3
CATGSLGTSGAVTDTQYF
TGTGCCACCGGGTCCTTAGGGACTAGCGGCGCTGTCACAGATACGCAGTATTTT